Here is one T cell receptor (beta chain) with its context. Its matching antigen is unknown. The repertoire was sequenced with immunoSEQ multiplex PCR; TCRdb's copy has only in-frame clones and lacks some. The sample consists of about 12,000 clones, 65% to 75% of them appearing once. This sample stems from a study of vaccination effects on CD4 cells after COVID-19. Findings and limits, study-wide: After vaccination of healthy people, only 1 of 255 vaccine-induced clones cross-reacted with common cold coronaviruses.

The CDR3 extends over 13 amino acids. V was pared by 0 bases and J by 3 bases, with 0 bases between. Per germline, CDR1 MNHEY and CDR2 SMNVEV (reference sequence). After expansion with viral peptide pools in the ViraFEST assay, antigen-specific CD4+ T cells were sequenced. Subsequent to about 10 days of culture, CD4+ T cells were isolated. All participants had two doses of either the BNT162b2 or mRNA-1273 vaccine. IL-2 medium took the place of half the medium on both days 3 and 7. The specimen comprised CD4+ T cells from PBMCs cultured with SARS-CoV-2 spike peptides, sampled after COVID-19 vaccination. The V and J genes are TRBV27 and TRBJ2-6; D not resolved. This clonotype originated in a human donor who received a COVID-19 vaccine. DNA of the CDR3: TGTGCCAGCAGTTTATCTGGGGCCAACGTCCTGACTTTC. It is translated as CASSLSGANVLTF.